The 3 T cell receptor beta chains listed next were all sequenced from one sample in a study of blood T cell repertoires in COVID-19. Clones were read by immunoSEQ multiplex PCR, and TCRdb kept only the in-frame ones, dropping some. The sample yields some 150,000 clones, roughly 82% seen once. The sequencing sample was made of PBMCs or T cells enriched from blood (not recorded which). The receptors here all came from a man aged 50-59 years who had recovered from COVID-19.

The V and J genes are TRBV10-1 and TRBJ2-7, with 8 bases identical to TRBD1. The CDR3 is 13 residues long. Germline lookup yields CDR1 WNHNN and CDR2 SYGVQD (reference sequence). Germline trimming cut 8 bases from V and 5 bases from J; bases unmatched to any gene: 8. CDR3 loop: CASGGQGFDEQYF. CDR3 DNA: TGCGCCAGCGGCGGACAGGGTTTCGACGAGCAGTACTTC.

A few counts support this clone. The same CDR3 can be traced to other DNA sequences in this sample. This chain's CDR3 is CASSPDKNQPQHF. The CDR3 bases are TGTGCCAGCTCACCGGACAAAAATCAGCCCCAGCATTTT. V and J are TRBV18 and TRBJ1-5; D possibly corresponds to TRBD1 (5 bases). Germline V gene lookup returns CDR1 KGHSH and CDR2 LQKENI. The CDR3 spans 13 residues. V lost 3 bases to trimming and J lost 4 bases, with 7 bases between them.

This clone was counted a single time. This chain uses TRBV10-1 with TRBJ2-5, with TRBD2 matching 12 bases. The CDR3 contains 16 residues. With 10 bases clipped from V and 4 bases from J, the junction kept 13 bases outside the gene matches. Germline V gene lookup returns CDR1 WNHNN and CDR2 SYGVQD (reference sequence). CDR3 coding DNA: TGCGCCACGGGTAGGACTAGCGGGGTGTCTGGAGAGACCCAGTACTTC. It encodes CATGRTSGVSGETQYF.